The next 17 T cell receptor beta chains were all read from a single sample in a study of Ad26.COV2.S vaccination and SARS-CoV-2 variants. Sequenced by immunoSEQ multiplex PCR; TCRdb stores in-frame clones only, minus some. The data hold 45,000 or so clones, with roughly four fifths observed a single time. The sequenced sample was peripheral blood, obtained after recovery from COVID-19. The receptors shown here come from a human donor who had recovered from COVID-19.

The J gene is TRBJ2-3, the V gene TRBV6-4; D is possibly TRBD2 (6 bases). Germline V lookup: CDR1 MRHNA, CDR2 SNTAGT. V was trimmed by 2 bases and J by 9 bases, leaving 24 bases between them. CDR3 size: 17 residues. CDR3 bases: TGTGCCAGCAGTGACGGAGGTAGCGGAGCCAGCCCTGGGACGCAGTATTTT. It yields the protein CASSDGGSGASPGTQYF.

The chain employs TRBV7-9 and TRBJ1-2; perhaps TRBD1 as D (6 bases). This CDR3 contains 13 residues. CDR1 and CDR2 from the germline V gene are SEHNR and FQNEAQ (reference sequence). V lost 5 bases and J lost 6, with 13 bases in between. The CDR3 reads CASSPPRQDGYTF. CDR3 DNA: TGTGCCAGCAGCCCACCCCGACAGGATGGCTACACCTTC.

The table lists this clone with a count of one. The chain couples TRBV5-6 to TRBJ2-7; weak D call: TRBD2 (6 bases). The CDR3 consists of 15 residues. Germline loops: CDR1 SGHDT, CDR2 YYEEEE. With 4 bases removed from V and 4 bases from J, the gap between germline ends came to 18 bases. CDR3 sequence: CASSLGGNRIYEQYF. In DNA form, the CDR3 reads TGTGCCAGCAGCCTCGGCGGGAACCGAATATACGAGCAGTACTTC.

This chain uses TRBV5-1 with TRBJ1-1; D may be TRBD1 (5 bases). The V gene's germline CDR1 is SGHRS and CDR2 YFSETQ. V was trimmed by 0 bases and J by 1 base, leaving 13 bases between them. CDR3 size: 16 residues. The CDR3 DNA reads TGCGCCAGCAGCTTGGAGGGACTAGGTGGGAACACTGAAGCTTTCTTT. This codes for CASSLEGLGGNTEAFF.

The CDR3 sequence: CASSLTGEALGEKLFF. The CDR3 DNA follows: TGTGCCAGCAGCTTGACGGGTGAGGCGTTAGGTGAAAAACTGTTTTTT. This sequence joins TRBV5-6 and TRBJ1-4; no definite D call. V lost 1 base and J lost 7, with 17 bases in between. The CDR3 spans 16 residues. The germline V gene encodes CDR1 SGHDT and CDR2 YYEEEE.

This chain uses TRBV19 with TRBJ1-1; tentatively, D is TRBD1 (6 bases). Trimming pared 5 bases from V and 4 bases from J, leaving 17 bases between. Germline CDR1 is LNHDA and CDR2 is SQIVND (reference sequence). The CDR3 has 15 amino acids. CDR3 sequence: CASSFAGGGGTEAFF. In nucleotides, the CDR3 is TGTGCCAGTAGTTTCGCCGGGGGCGGGGGCACTGAAGCTTTCTTT.

DNA of the CDR3: TGTGCCAGCAGCCAAGAAGGACTAGCGCCCGATACGCAGTATTTT. It is translated as CASSQEGLAPDTQYF. V and J are TRBV4-2 and TRBJ2-3; TRBD2 agrees at 9 bases. Looked up from germline, CDR1 is LGHNA and CDR2 is YNFKEQ. The CDR3 covers 15 residues. V trimming: 0 bases; J trimming: 6 bases; junction bases outside the gene matches: 4.

This clone has only a few counts. The V call is TRBV6-6, the J call TRBJ1-1; 8 nucleotides agree with TRBD1. The CDR3 sequence is 16 residues long. The V segment lost 5 bases and the J segment 6 bases; nucleotides outside the gene matches: 14. Per the germline V gene, CDR1 is MNHNY and CDR2 is SVGAGI (reference sequence). The CDR3 bases are TGTGCCAGCAGTCGACTATTCCAGGGGGCGAAGGCTGAAGCTTTCTTT. Protein product: CASSRLFQGAKAEAFF.

The CDR3 nucleotides are TGCGCCAGCAGCTTGCTGCTACGGACCACTGAAGCTTTCTTT. Its translation: CASSLLLRTTEAFF. V is TRBV5-1 and J is TRBJ1-1; no firm D call. Per germline, CDR1 SGHRS and CDR2 YFSETQ. This CDR3 has 14 residues. V was trimmed by 1 base and J by 4 bases, leaving 11 bases between them.

This clone was recorded a few times. The chain recombines TRBV11-3 with TRBJ1-1; D is ambiguous. The CDR3 extends over 13 amino acids. Trimming took 5 bases from V and 1 from J, leaving 8 bases between them. Germline V gene sequence: CDR1 SGHNT, CDR2 YENEEA. CDR3 nucleotide sequence: TGTGCCAGCAGCCGACACGGGAACACTGAAGCTTTCTTT. It translates to CASSRHGNTEAFF.

The chain combines TRBV14 with TRBJ2-1, with D perhaps matching TRBD1 (6 bases). The CDR3 has 16 amino acids. V was trimmed by 3 bases and J by 3 bases, leaving 15 bases between them. Germline assignment: CDR1 SGHDN and CDR2 FVKESK. CDR3 nucleotide sequence: TGTGCCAGCAGCCACCTACAGGGTTTGGACTACAATGAGCAGTTCTTC. As protein: CASSHLQGLDYNEQFF. Drawing the rest from reference TRBV14 and TRBJ2-1, the complete variable domain is EAGVTQFPSHSVIEKGQTVTLRCDPISGHDNLYWYRRVMGKEIKFLLHFVKESKQDESGMPNNRFLAERTGGTYSTLKVQPAELEDSGVYFCASSHLQGLDYNEQFFGPGTRLTVL.

The chain uses TRBV6-1 and TRBJ1-1; D unresolved. The CDR3 runs to 14 residues. Between the trimmed V and J ends, which lost 3 bases and 1 base, there was a span of 9 bases. The V gene's germline CDR1 is MNHNS and CDR2 SASEGT. The CDR3 nucleotides are TGTGCCAGCAGTGAGTCGGATCCGAACACTGAAGCTTTCTTT. Its translation: CASSESDPNTEAFF.

The rearrangement links TRBV5-6 to TRBJ2-3; 7 nucleotides match TRBD2. CDR3 size: 15 residues. V gave up 5 bases and J gave up 2 bases; unmatched junction bases: 8. Germline V gene lookup returns CDR1 SGHDT and CDR2 YYEEEE. CDR3: CASSRTSGYTDTQYF. The CDR3 region has the DNA TGTGCCAGCAGTCGGACTAGTGGCTACACAGATACGCAGTATTTT.

The chain combines TRBV7-9 with TRBJ1-1; the D gene is possibly TRBD1 (5 bases). Deletions cut 3 bases from V and 4 bases from J, with 12 bases between. The germline CDR1 and CDR2 sequences are SEHNR and FQNEAQ (reference sequence). The CDR3 has 14 amino acids. This CDR3 is CASSFGGVVTEAFF. The CDR3 DNA sequence: TGTGCCAGCAGCTTCGGGGGTGTAGTCACTGAAGCTTTCTTT.

This chain connects TRBV7-2 to TRBJ1-5, with 10 bases lining up with TRBD1. The length of the CDR3 is 18 residues. Trimming removed 4 bases from V and 6 bases from J; junction bases left unmatched: 15. Germline assignment: CDR1 SGHTA and CDR2 FQGNSA. The CDR3 protein is CASSSSGRGQGRFQPQHF. DNA of the CDR3: TGTGCCAGCAGCTCCTCTGGGCGGGGACAGGGGAGATTTCAGCCCCAGCATTTT. The full variable domain, completed using reference TRBV7-2 and TRBJ1-5, is GAGVSQSPSNKVTEKGKDVELRCDPISGHTALYWYRQSLGQGLEFLIYFQGNSAPDKSGLPSDRFSAERTGGSVSTLTIQRTQQEDSAVYLCASSSSGRGQGRFQPQHFGDGTRLSIL.

This sequence joins TRBV5-1 and TRBJ1-4, with D unresolved. V gave up 0 bases and J gave up 6 bases, with 15 bases separating them. Germline V gene lookup returns CDR1 SGHRS and CDR2 YFSETQ. This CDR3 is built from 16 residues. The CDR3 sequence: CASSLDRATGHEKLFF. In DNA form, the CDR3 reads TGCGCCAGCAGCTTGGACCGGGCTACCGGCCATGAAAAACTGTTTTTT.

The genes are TRBV4-1 and TRBJ1-1, with D possibly TRBD1 on 6 matching bases. The CDR3 has 14 amino acids. Germline V CDR1 and CDR2: MGHRA, YSYEKL. Trimming shortened V by 3 bases and J by 7 bases, and 15 bases separated the two germline ends. The CDR3 here is CASSQRGAPVEAFF. In nucleotides, the CDR3 is TGCGCCAGCAGCCAGAGGGGGGCCCCTGTTGAAGCTTTCTTT.